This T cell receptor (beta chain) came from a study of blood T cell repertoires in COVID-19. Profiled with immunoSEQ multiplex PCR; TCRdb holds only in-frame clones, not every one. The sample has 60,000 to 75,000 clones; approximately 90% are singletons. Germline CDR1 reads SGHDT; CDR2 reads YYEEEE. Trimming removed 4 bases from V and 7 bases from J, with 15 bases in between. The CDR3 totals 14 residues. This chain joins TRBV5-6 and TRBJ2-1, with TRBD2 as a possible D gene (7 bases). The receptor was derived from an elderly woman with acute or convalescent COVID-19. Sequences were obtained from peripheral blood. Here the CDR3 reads CASSQDGGRNEQFF. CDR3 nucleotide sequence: TGTGCCAGCAGCCAGGACGGGGGGCGAAATGAGCAGTTCTTC. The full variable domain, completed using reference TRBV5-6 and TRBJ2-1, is DAGVTQSPTHLIKTRGQQVTLRCSPKSGHDTVSWYQQALGQGPQFIFQYYEEEERQRGNFPDRFSGHQFPNYSSELNVNALLLGDSALYLCASSQDGGRNEQFFGPGTRLTVL.